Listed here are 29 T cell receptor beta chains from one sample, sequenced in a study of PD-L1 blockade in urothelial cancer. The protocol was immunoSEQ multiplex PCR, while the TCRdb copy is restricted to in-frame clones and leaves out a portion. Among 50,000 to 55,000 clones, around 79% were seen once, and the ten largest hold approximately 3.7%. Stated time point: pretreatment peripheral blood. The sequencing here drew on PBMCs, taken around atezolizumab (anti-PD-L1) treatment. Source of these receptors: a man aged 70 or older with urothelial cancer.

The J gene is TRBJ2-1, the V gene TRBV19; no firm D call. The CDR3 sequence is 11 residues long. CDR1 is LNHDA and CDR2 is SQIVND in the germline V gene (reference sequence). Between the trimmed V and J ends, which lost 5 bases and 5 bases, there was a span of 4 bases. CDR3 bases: TGTGCCAGTAGTGAGAACAATGAGCAGTTCTTC. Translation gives CASSENNEQFF.

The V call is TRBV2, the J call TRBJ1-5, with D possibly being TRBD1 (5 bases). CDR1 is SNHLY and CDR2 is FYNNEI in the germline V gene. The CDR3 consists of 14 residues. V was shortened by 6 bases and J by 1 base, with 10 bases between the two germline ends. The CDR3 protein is CASSREGSNQPQHF. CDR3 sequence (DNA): TGTGCCAGCAGCAGGGAAGGGAGCAATCAGCCCCAGCATTTT.

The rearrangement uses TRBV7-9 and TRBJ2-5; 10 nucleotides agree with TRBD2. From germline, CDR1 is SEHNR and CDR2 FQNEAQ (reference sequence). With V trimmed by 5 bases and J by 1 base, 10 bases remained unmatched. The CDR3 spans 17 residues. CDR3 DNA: TGTGCCAGCAGCCTTACCTTAGCGGGGGGTCTCCAAGAGACCCAGTACTTC. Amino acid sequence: CASSLTLAGGLQETQYF. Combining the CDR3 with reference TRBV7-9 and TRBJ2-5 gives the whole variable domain DTGVSQNPRHKITKRGQNVTFRCDPISEHNRLYWYRQTLGQGPEFLTYFQNEAQLEKSRLLSDRFSAERPKGSFSTLEIQRTEQGDSAMYLCASSLTLAGGLQETQYFGPGTRLLVL.

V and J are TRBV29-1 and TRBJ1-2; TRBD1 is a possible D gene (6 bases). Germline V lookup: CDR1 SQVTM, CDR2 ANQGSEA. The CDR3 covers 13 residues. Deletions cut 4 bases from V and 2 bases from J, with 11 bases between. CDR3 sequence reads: CSVGPQGNYGYTF. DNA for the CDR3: TGCAGCGTTGGGCCCCAGGGGAACTATGGCTACACCTTC.

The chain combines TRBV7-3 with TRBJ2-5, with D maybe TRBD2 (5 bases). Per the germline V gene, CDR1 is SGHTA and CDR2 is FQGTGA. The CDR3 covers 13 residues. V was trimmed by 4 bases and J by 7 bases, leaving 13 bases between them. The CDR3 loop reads CASSSTRMGTQYF. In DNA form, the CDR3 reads TGTGCCAGCAGCTCTACTAGGATGGGGACCCAGTACTTC.

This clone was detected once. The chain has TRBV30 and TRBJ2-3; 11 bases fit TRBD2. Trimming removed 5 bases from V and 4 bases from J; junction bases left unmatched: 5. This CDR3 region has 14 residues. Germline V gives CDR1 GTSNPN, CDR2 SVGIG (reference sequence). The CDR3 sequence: CAWALAGEADTQYF. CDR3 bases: TGTGCCTGGGCACTAGCGGGAGAGGCAGATACGCAGTATTTT.

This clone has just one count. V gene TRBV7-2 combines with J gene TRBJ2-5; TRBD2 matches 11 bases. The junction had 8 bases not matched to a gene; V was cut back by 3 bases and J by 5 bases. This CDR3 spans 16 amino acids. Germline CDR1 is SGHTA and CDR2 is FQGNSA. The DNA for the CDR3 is TGTGCCAGCAGCTTGGGGGGGGCTAGCGGGAGGGAGACCCAGTACTTC. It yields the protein CASSLGGASGRETQYF. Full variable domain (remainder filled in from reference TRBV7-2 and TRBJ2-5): GAGVSQSPSNKVTEKGKDVELRCDPISGHTALYWYRQSLGQGLEFLIYFQGNSAPDKSGLPSDRFSAERTGGSVSTLTIQRTQQEDSAVYLCASSLGGASGRETQYFGPGTRLLVL.

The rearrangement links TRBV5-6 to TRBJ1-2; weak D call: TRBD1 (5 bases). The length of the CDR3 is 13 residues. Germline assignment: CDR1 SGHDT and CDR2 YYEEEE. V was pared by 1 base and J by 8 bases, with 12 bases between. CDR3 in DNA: TGTGCCAGCAGCTTGTATGGGGGGGACGGCTACACCTTC. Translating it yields CASSLYGGDGYTF. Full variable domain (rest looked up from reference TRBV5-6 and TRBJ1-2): DAGVTQSPTHLIKTRGQQVTLRCSPKSGHDTVSWYQQALGQGPQFIFQYYEEEERQRGNFPDRFSGHQFPNYSSELNVNALLLGDSALYLCASSLYGGDGYTFGSGTRLTVV.

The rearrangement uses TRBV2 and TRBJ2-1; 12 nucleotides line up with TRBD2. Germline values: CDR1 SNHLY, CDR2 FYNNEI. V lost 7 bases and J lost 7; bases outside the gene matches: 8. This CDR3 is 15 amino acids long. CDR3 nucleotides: TGTGCCAGCACCGAGACTAGCGGGAGAGGAAATGAGCAGTTCTTC. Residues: CASTETSGRGNEQFF.

CDR3 DNA sequence: TGTGCCAGCAGCTTAGAGGTGGGCGCCAAAGCTTTCTTT. This gives the protein CASSLEVGAKAFF. The J gene is TRBJ1-1, the V gene TRBV7-2; D is ambiguous. From germline, CDR1 is SGHTA and CDR2 FQGNSA. V lost 1 base and J lost 9, with 12 bases in between. The CDR3 has 13 residues.

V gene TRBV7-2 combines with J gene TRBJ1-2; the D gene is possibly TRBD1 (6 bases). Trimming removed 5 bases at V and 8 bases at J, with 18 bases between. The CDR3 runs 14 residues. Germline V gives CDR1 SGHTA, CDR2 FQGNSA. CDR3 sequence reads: CASSRERGGRGYTF. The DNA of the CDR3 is TGTGCCAGCAGCCGCGAAAGAGGGGGAAGGGGCTACACCTTC.

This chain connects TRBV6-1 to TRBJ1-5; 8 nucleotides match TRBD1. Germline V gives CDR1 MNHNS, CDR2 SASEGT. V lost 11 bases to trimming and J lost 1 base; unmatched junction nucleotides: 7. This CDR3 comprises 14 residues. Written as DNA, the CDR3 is TGTGCCGGAGGACAGGGTTGGAGCAATCAGCCCCAGCATTTT. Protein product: CAGGQGWSNQPQHF.

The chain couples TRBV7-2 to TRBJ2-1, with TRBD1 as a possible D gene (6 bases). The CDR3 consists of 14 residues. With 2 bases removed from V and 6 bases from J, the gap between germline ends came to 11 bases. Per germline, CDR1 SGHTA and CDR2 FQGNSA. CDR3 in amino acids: CASSLWSGANEQFF. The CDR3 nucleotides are TGTGCCAGCAGCTTATGGTCAGGGGCCAATGAGCAGTTCTTC.

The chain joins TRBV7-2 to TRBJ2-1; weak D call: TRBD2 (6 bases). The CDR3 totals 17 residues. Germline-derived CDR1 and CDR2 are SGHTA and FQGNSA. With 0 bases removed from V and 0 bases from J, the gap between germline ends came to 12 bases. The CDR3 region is CASSLAAGPHSYNEQFF. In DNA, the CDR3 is TGTGCCAGCAGCTTAGCAGCGGGCCCACACTCCTACAATGAGCAGTTCTTC.

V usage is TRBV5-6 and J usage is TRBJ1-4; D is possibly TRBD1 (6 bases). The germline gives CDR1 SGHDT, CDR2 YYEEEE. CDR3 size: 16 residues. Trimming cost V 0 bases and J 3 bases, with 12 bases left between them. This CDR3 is CASSLVRGSANEKLFF. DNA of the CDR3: TGTGCCAGCAGCTTGGTCAGGGGATCGGCTAATGAAAAACTGTTTTTT. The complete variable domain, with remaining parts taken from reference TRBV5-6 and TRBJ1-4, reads DAGVTQSPTHLIKTRGQQVTLRCSPKSGHDTVSWYQQALGQGPQFIFQYYEEEERQRGNFPDRFSGHQFPNYSSELNVNALLLGDSALYLCASSLVRGSANEKLFFGSGTQLSVL.

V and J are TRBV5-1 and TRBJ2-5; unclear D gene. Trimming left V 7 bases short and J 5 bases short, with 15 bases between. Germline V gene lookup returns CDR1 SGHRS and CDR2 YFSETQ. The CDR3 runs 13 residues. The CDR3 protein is CASGSDLGETQYF. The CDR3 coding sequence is TGCGCCAGCGGATCAGATCTCGGGGAGACCCAGTACTTC.

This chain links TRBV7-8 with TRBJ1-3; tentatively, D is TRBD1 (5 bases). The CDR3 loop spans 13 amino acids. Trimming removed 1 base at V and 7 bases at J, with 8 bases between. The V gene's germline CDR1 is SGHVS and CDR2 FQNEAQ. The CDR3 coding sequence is TGTGCCAGCAGCTTAGGGGGGGAGAACACCATATATTTT. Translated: CASSLGGENTIYF.

The CDR3 region has the DNA TGTGCCAGCAGCTTCGTTAGCGGGAGTGGCAATGAGCAGTTCTTC. Protein sequence: CASSFVSGSGNEQFF. The V and J genes are TRBV11-3 and TRBJ2-1; the match to TRBD2 covers 9 bases. CDR3 length: 15 residues. Germline CDR1 SGHNT, CDR2 YENEEA. With 3 bases clipped from V and 6 bases from J, the junction kept 6 bases outside the gene matches. The full variable domain, completed using reference TRBV11-3 and TRBJ2-1, is EAGVVQSPRYKIIEKKQPVAFWCNPISGHNTLYWYLQNLGQGPELLIRYENEEAVDDSQLPKDRFSAERLKGVDSTLKIQPAELGDSAVYLCASSFVSGSGNEQFFGPGTRLTVL.

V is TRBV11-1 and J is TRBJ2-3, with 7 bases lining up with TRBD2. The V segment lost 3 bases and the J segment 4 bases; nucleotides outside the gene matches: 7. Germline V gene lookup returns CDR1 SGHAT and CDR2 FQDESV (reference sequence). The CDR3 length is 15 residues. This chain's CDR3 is CASSFGLVGSDTQYF. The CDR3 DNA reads TGTGCCAGCAGCTTTGGACTAGTTGGGTCAGATACGCAGTATTTT.

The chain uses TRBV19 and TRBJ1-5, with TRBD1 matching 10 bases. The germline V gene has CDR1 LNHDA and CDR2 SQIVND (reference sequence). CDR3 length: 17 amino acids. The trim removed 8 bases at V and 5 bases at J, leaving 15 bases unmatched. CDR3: CASATLNRDRGYQPQHF. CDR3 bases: TGTGCCAGTGCTACCCTTAACCGGGACAGGGGTTATCAGCCCCAGCATTTT.

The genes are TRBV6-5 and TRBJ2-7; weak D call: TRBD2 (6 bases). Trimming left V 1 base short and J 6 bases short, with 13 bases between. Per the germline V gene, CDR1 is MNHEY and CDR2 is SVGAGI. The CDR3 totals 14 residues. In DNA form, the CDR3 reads TGTGCCAGCAGTTACTATCGAGTCGGGGGCGAGCAGTACTTC. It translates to CASSYYRVGGEQYF.

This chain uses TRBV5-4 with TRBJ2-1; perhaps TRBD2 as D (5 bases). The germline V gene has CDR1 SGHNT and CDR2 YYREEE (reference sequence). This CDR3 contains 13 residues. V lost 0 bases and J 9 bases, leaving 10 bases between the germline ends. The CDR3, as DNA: TGTGCCAGCAGCTTGGTGGACTTGGGTGAGCAGTTCTTC. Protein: CASSLVDLGEQFF. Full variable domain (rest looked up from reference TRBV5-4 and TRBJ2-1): ETGVTQSPTHLIKTRGQQVTLRCSSQSGHNTVSWYQQALGQGPQFIFQYYREEENGRGNFPPRFSGLQFPNYSSELNVNALELDDSALYLCASSLVDLGEQFFGPGTRLTVL.

The CDR3 nucleotides are TGTGCCAGCAGTCCGACAGGGATTAATGAAAAACTGTTTTTT. Protein: CASSPTGINEKLFF. The V gene is TRBV6-5, the J gene TRBJ1-4; TRBD1 agrees at 7 bases. J was trimmed by 4 bases and V by 5 bases; bases with no gene match: 4. Looked up from germline, CDR1 is MNHEY and CDR2 is SVGAGI. This CDR3 is 14 amino acids long.

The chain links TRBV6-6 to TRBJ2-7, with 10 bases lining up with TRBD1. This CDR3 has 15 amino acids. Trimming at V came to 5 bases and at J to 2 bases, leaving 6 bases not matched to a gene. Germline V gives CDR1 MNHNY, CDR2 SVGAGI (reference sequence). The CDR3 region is CASSTMDRGAYEQYF. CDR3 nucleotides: TGTGCCAGCAGTACGATGGACAGGGGGGCCTACGAGCAGTACTTC.

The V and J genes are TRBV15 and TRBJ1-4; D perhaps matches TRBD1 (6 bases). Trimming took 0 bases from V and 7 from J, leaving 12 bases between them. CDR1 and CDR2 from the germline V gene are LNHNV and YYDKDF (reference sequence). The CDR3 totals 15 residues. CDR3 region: CATSRDLRGPEKLFF. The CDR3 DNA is TGTGCCACCAGCAGAGATCTCAGGGGACCTGAAAAACTGTTTTTT.

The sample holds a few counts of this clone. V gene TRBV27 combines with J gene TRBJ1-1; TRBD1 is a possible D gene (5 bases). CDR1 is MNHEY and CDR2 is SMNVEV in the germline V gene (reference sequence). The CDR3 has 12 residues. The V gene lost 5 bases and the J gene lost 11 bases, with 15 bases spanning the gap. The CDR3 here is CASSNTGFRAFF. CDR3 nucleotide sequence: TGTGCCAGCAGTAACACAGGATTTCGGGCTTTCTTT.

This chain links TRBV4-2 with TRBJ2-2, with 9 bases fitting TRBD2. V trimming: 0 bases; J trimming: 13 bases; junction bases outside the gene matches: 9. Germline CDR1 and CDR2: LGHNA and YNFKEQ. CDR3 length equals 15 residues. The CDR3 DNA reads TGTGCCAGCAGCCAAGAAGGCAGCGGGGGGACTTCGCTGTTTTTT. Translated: CASSQEGSGGTSLFF.

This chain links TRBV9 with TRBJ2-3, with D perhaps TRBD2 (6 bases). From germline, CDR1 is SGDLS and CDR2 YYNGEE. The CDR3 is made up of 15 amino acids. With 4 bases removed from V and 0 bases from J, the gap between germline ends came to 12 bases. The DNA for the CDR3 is TGTGCCAGCAGCACCCTAGCGACTAGCACAGATACGCAGTATTTT. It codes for CASSTLATSTDTQYF.

In DNA form, the CDR3 reads TGTGCCAGCAGTTTACGTACGGGAGGGAATAATGAGCAGTTCTTC. As protein: CASSLRTGGNNEQFF. The chain carries TRBV28 and TRBJ2-1; 8 positions agree with TRBD2. This CDR3 contains 15 residues. The J segment lost 7 bases and the V segment lost 2 bases, leaving 7 bases of the junction unmatched. Germline V gives CDR1 MDHEN, CDR2 SYDVKM. The entire variable domain, with the rest obtained from reference TRBV28 and TRBJ2-1, is as follows: DVKVTQSSRYLVKRTGEKVFLECVQDMDHENMFWYRQDPGLGLRLIYFSYDVKMKEKGDIPEGYSVSREKKERFSLILESASTNQTSMYLCASSLRTGGNNEQFFGPGTRLTVL.